This TCR beta chain was identified during a study of blood T cell repertoires in COVID-19 (dated by TCRdb to 2020 to 2022). Turning to the overall study: Samples from collaborators originated in the United States, Italy and Spain and spanned both the acute and convalescent phases of COVID-19. The repertoires were released in a freely available public database meant as a resource for research on the immune response to SARS-CoV-2. Samples came from the ongoing ImmuneRACE study (first 160 participants) plus 1,254 subjects from 6 global collaborators. The material from the prospective study consisted of cDNA or gDNA derived from T cells, B-cell-depleted T cells, or PBMCs. Sample metadata almost always included a de-identified subject ID, COVID-19 status, age in years and sex. The dataset comprised deeply sampled blood TCRbeta repertoires from subjects exposed to, actively infected with, or recovered from COVID-19. Where HLA class I and class II types were available, the types were taken from metadata supplied by the sample provider, not from assay-based typing.

Taken from the germline V gene (reference sequence), the CDR1 and CDR2 loops are GTSNPN and SVGIG. CDR3 length: 13 amino acids, cysteine to phenylalanine. This entry keeps only the CDR3 DNA: 39 bases, framed from base 1. Trimming takes 3 bases off V and 8 bases off J; junction bases not matched to a gene: 9. Whole blood was collected in K2EDTA tubes by collaborating institutions according to the institutions' own protocols. For TCRbeta analysis, collaborator samples were shipped as frozen whole blood, as isolated PBMCs, or as DNA extracted from either sample type. On the study overall, not on this receptor specifically: The quantity of clinical and demographic metadata differed by source and by participant and was supplied without curation.

Note on this clone: Its antigen remains undetermined. No clone much larger than this one lies a single base away; base qualities are absent.

TCRbeta CDR3 regions were amplified from genomic DNA by means of the immunoSEQ Assay, a bias-controlled multiplex PCR. The original pipeline was this. The number of nucleated cells in each sample was estimated by amplification of reference gene primers within the assay. To quantify the absolute abundance of each unique TCRbeta CDR3 rearrangement, sequence reads were collapsed and filtered. For each sample, productive Simpson clonality was calculated by taking the square root of Simpson's diversity index across productive rearrangements. TCRdb provides this immuneACCESS table in a form limited to in-frame rearrangements. Some clones are lacking; in checked studies, under half of them reflect an unresolved V gene, and why the rest are absent is not known. That table gives V, J and clone size, and the DNA gave D and trimming. The sample records around 190,000 clones, more than 70% of which are singletons. The top ten hold around 1.7% of the sample.

This clonotype was obtained from a man aged 18 to 29 with active or convalescent COVID-19. Source material: peripheral blood. Recombination connected TRBV30 to TRBJ1-2; 7 bases in the junction line up with TRBD1. The DNA is as follows: TGTGCCTGGAGGGGAACAGGGGATGGCGGCTACACCTTC. It translates to CAWRGTGDGGYTF.